The rows below give T cell receptor beta chains drawn from one sample of a study of vaccination and CD4 T cells after COVID-19. TCRdb redid the calling of the PCR reads with MiXCR, one entry per CDR3 protein. The sample yields around 12,000 distinct CDR3 sequences, roughly 48% seen once. These TCRs' antigens remain unknown. The sequenced sample consisted of CD4+ T cells from blood, cultured in vitro. These receptors all come from a human donor who had recovered from COVID-19. The CDR3 runs from the conserved cysteine through the conserved F or W. The D gene is left open where the match is weak. Size is omitted from some rows. Given values are once, few, many or a class for expanded clones.

J gene,D gene,V gene,clone size,CDR3 protein,CDR3 DNA
TRBJ2-2,.,TRBV27,.,CASSLSQLNTGELFF,TGTGCCAGCAGTTTAAGTCAGTTGAACACCGGGGAGCTGTTTTTT
TRBJ2-7,.,TRBV7-2,.,CASSLTYEQYF,TGTGCCAGCAGCCTGACCTACGAGCAGTACTTC
TRBJ2-7,.,TRBV20-1,.,CSASGTSNLNYEQYF,TGCAGTGCTAGCGGGACTTCTAATCTCAACTACGAGCAGTACTTC
TRBJ2-1,.,TRBV5-1,.,CASSRMGSYNEQFF,TGCGCCAGCAGCCGAATGGGCTCCTACAATGAGCAGTTCTTC
TRBJ1-5,TRBD1,TRBV6-1,few,CASSPRGQRNQPQHF,TGTGCCAGCAGTCCCCGGGGACAGCGAAATCAGCCCCAGCATTTT
TRBJ2-1,.,TRBV2,.,CASGFYNEQFF,TGTGCCAGCGGATTCTACAATGAGCAGTTCTTC
TRBJ1-2,.,TRBV6-1,few,CASREGAGPYGYTF,TGTGCCAGCAGAGAGGGCGCGGGTCCGTATGGCTACACCTTC
TRBJ2-5,TRBD2,TRBV7-2,.,CALGGGRGAKETQYF,TGTGCCCTCGGGGGGGGTAGGGGAGCAAAAGAGACCCAGTACTTC
TRBJ2-7,.,TRBV28,once,CASKPGTRVINEQYF,TGTGCCAGCAAACCAGGTACTAGGGTTATCAACGAGCAGTACTTC
TRBJ2-4,.,TRBV6-2/TRBV6-3,.,CASGRNIQYF,TGTGCCAGCGGACGAAACATTCAGTACTTC
TRBJ1-1,TRBD1,TRBV5-1,.,CASSRDRGAEAFF,TGCGCCAGCAGCCGAGACAGGGGCGCTGAAGCTTTCTTT
TRBJ1-6,.,TRBV20-1,.,CSARDFSPGLYNSPLHF,TGCAGTGCTAGAGATTTTTCCCCGGGACTCTATAATTCACCCCTCCACTTT
TRBJ1-6,.,TRBV2,large,CASRDNTGYNSPLHF,TGTGCCAGCAGGGATAATACAGGGTATAATTCACCCCTCCACTTT
TRBJ1-5,TRBD1,TRBV24-1,medium-sized,CATSDTQGVGQPQHF,TGTGCCACCAGTGATACACAGGGGGTAGGACAGCCCCAGCATTTT
TRBJ2-7,.,TRBV20-1,.,CSAKLRGARNEQYF,TGCAGTGCAAAACTTCGGGGGGCGCGAAACGAGCAGTACTTC
TRBJ2-1,TRBD2,TRBV28,.,CASSFPFRLAGGLEQFF,TGTGCCAGCAGTTTTCCCTTTCGGCTAGCGGGAGGTTTGGAGCAGTTCTTC
TRBJ2-1,TRBD2,TRBV6-1,.,CASTWGGNEQFF,TGTGCCAGCACTTGGGGGGGCAATGAGCAGTTCTTC
TRBJ2-2,TRBD2,TRBV24-1,once,CATSDLAGGETGELFF,TGTGCCACCAGTGATCTAGCGGGAGGTGAGACCGGGGAGCTGTTTTTT
TRBJ2-5,.,TRBV7-9,few,CASSFRSRTQETQYF,TGTGCCAGCAGCTTTCGATCCAGAACACAAGAGACCCAGTACTTC
TRBJ2-3,TRBD2,TRBV28,.,CASSVAGDKDTQYF,TGTGCCAGCAGCGTAGCGGGAGATAAAGATACGCAGTATTTT
TRBJ2-5,TRBD1,TRBV27,few,CASSPGTGVQETQYF,TGTGCCAGCAGTCCAGGGACAGGGGTTCAAGAGACCCAGTACTTC
TRBJ1-4,.,TRBV7-2,.,CASSLYQGTNEKLFF,TGTGCCAGCAGCTTGTACCAGGGGACTAATGAAAAACTGTTTTTT
TRBJ1-2,.,TRBV12-5,.,CASGPDGSRGYTF,TGTGCTAGTGGCCCCGACGGCTCTCGGGGCTACACCTTC
TRBJ1-2,TRBD1,TRBV7-3,few,CASSPGTGVGGYTF,TGTGCCAGCAGCCCCGGGACAGGCGTCGGAGGCTACACCTTC
TRBJ2-7,TRBD2,TRBV7-6,.,CASSLNPLAGYEQYF,TGTGCCAGCAGCTTGAATCCCTTAGCGGGGTACGAGCAGTACTTC
TRBJ1-5,.,TRBV28,.,CASSPPGYINQPQHF,TGTGCCAGCAGTCCGCCGGGATACATTAATCAGCCCCAGCATTTT
TRBJ2-3,.,TRBV6-1,once,CASRETGRSTDTQYF,TGTGCCAGCAGGGAGACAGGTCGAAGCACAGATACGCAGTATTTT
TRBJ2-2,.,TRBV19,.,CASSIQAMNTGELFF,TGTGCCAGTAGTATACAGGCTATGAACACCGGGGAGCTGTTTTTT
TRBJ2-1,.,TRBV7-2,.,CASSFVQGSNEQFF,TGTGCCAGCAGCTTTGTCCAGGGGAGTAATGAGCAGTTCTTC
TRBJ2-1,TRBD2,TRBV5-1,.,CASSLTSGSSYNEQFF,TGCGCCAGCAGCTTGACTAGCGGGAGCTCCTACAATGAGCAGTTCTTC
TRBJ2-7,TRBD2,TRBV12-3/TRBV12-4,once,CASSRLAGGGEQYF,TGTGCCAGCAGTCGACTAGCGGGAGGTGGTGAGCAGTACTTC
TRBJ1-5,.,TRBV6-5,few,CASSYLIGQPQHF,TGTGCCAGCAGTTACCTGATCGGACAGCCCCAGCATTTT
TRBJ1-5,.,TRBV4-1,few,CASSQGGGRNQPQHF,TGCGCCAGCAGCCAGGGCGGTGGACGAAATCAGCCCCAGCATTTT
TRBJ1-5,.,TRBV2,few,CASKRRDGSNQPQHF,TGTGCCAGCAAACGCAGGGACGGGAGCAATCAGCCCCAGCATTTT
TRBJ1-2,.,TRBV6-1,few,CASNPGSGRYGYTF,TGTGCCAGCAACCCAGGGTCGGGGCGCTATGGCTACACCTTC
TRBJ2-5,.,TRBV18,.,CASSPSRGRPETQYF,TGTGCCAGCTCACCTTCCCGGGGCCGGCCGGAGACCCAGTACTTC
TRBJ1-2,.,TRBV6-1,few,CASSDATAQNYGYTF,TGTGCCAGCAGTGACGCGACAGCCCAGAACTATGGCTACACCTTC
TRBJ2-7,.,TRBV6-2/TRBV6-3,.,CASINRGGYYEQYF,TGTGCCAGCATCAACAGGGGGGGGTACTACGAGCAGTACTTC
TRBJ1-5,TRBD1,TRBV7-6,few,CASSLQTGVNQPQHF,TGTGCCAGCAGCTTACAGACAGGGGTAAATCAGCCCCAGCATTTT
TRBJ2-3,TRBD1,TRBV7-9,few,CASSTRQGTTDTQYF,TGTGCCAGCAGCACAAGACAGGGAACGACAGATACGCAGTATTTT
TRBJ2-1,TRBD2,TRBV20-1,.,CSASDGTSGPYNEQFF,TGCAGTGCTAGTGATGGGACTAGCGGGCCTTACAATGAGCAGTTCTTC
TRBJ2-1,.,TRBV2,.,CASVLGGEQFF,TGTGCCAGCGTTTTAGGGGGTGAGCAGTTCTTC
TRBJ2-2,.,TRBV20-1,.,CSARFAGLDTGELFF,TGCAGTGCTAGGTTCGCGGGACTGGACACCGGGGAGCTGTTTTTT
TRBJ1-1,TRBD1,TRBV7-9,.,CASSSDRGLYTEAFF,TGTGCCAGCAGCAGCGACAGGGGGCTGTACACTGAAGCTTTCTTT
TRBJ1-5,TRBD1,TRBV20-1,medium-sized,CSPGQGDQPQHF,TGCAGCCCTGGACAGGGAGATCAGCCCCAGCATTTT
TRBJ2-7,TRBD2,TRBV6-1,few,CASSLSGISYEQYF,TGTGCCAGCTCCCTAAGCGGGATCTCCTACGAGCAGTACTTC
TRBJ1-2,TRBD1,TRBV12-3/TRBV12-4,.,CASSEPGQGTGYTF,TGTGCCAGCAGTGAACCGGGACAGGGGACTGGCTACACCTTC
TRBJ2-7,TRBD2,TRBV20-1,once,CSATPSGLAYEQYF,TGCAGTGCTACGCCTAGCGGCTTGGCCTACGAGCAGTACTTC
TRBJ2-7,TRBD2,TRBV10-2,.,CASSDTGGGVYEQYF,TGCGCCAGCAGTGATACGGGAGGGGGGGTCTACGAGCAGTACTTC
TRBJ2-7,.,TRBV28,.,CASSLSVRVRSGEQYF,TGTGCCAGCAGTTTATCAGTAAGGGTTCGGTCCGGGGAGCAGTACTTC
TRBJ2-1,TRBD2,TRBV18,few,CASSPPGTSGGNEQFF,TGTGCCAGCTCACCACCCGGGACTAGCGGAGGGAATGAGCAGTTCTTC
TRBJ1-6,.,TRBV27,.,CASRRESYNSPLHF,TGTGCCAGCAGAAGGGAGAGCTATAATTCACCCCTCCACTTT
TRBJ2-5,.,TRBV7-9,medium-sized,CASLPGLGFGLQETQYF,TGTGCCAGCCTTCCCGGTTTAGGCTTCGGACTCCAAGAGACCCAGTACTTC
TRBJ2-1,TRBD1,TRBV20-1,.,CSLRTGTANPEQFF,TGCAGTCTTCGGACAGGGACCGCCAACCCTGAGCAGTTCTTC
TRBJ1-3,TRBD1,TRBV28,.,CASVGGGASGNTIYF,TGTGCCAGCGTAGGAGGGGGCGCGTCTGGAAACACCATATATTTT